This T cell receptor beta chain was identified in a study of T cell changes during pregnancy in multiple sclerosis. This clone came up once. Assay used: immunoSEQ multiplex PCR; TCRdb lists only in-frame clones, some missing. Among around 27,000 clones listed, around nine tenths were seen once. This CDR3 is 17 amino acids long. CDR1 and CDR2 from the germline V gene are SGHVS and FQNEAQ. The V end was cut by 5 bases, the J end by 5 bases, with 19 bases between. Specimen: CD4+ T cells from peripheral blood mononuclear cells, collected in the first trimester of pregnancy. The rearrangement joins TRBV7-8 to TRBJ1-6, with a tentative D call TRBD1 (6 bases). This clonotype was sampled from a female donor with multiple sclerosis, enrolled in a pregnancy study. CDR3 bases: TGTGCCAGCAGCACGTGGGGGGGAGGGGGGCATAATTCACCCCTCCACTTT. Protein: CASSTWGGGGHNSPLHF.